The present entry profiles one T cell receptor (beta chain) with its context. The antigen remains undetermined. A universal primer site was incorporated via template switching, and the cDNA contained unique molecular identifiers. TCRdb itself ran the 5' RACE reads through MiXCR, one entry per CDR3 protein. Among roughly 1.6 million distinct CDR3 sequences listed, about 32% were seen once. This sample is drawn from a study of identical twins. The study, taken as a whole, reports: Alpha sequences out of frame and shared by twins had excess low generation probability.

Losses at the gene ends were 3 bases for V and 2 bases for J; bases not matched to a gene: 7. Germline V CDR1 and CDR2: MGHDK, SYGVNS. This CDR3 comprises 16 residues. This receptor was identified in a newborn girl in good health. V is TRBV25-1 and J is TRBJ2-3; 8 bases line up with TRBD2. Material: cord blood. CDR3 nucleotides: TGTGCCAGCAGTGACCTCGGGACTAGTTACACAGATACGCAGTATTTT. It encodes CASSDLGTSYTDTQYF.